This paragraph reports one T cell receptor beta chain. This table comes from immunoSEQ multiplex PCR, and its TCRdb copy is limited to in-frame clones, with some not included. The sample carries about 2.5 million clones, roughly 92% recorded once. With V trimmed by 5 bases and J by 3 bases, 7 bases remained unmatched. Germline CDR1 is LNHDA and CDR2 is SQIVND (reference sequence). This CDR3 has 14 amino acids. The data belong to a study of shared clonotypes between healthy human individuals. The sample comprised naive CD4+ T cells from PBMCs. Subset in this sample: CD45RA+ positively selected. The receptor was derived from a man younger than 30 in good health. Some clones in this sample may be carry-over from other donors' samples. The chain employs TRBV19 and TRBJ2-7; TRBD1 agrees at 7 bases. The CDR3 is CASSPGDRNYEQYF. CDR3 DNA sequence: TGTGCCAGTAGTCCCGGGGACAGAAACTACGAGCAGTACTTC.